This record covers a single TCR beta chain. The antigen is undetermined. The germline gives CDR1 SQVTM, CDR2 ANQGSEA. The CDR3 sequence is 13 residues long. V was clipped by 4 bases and J by 1 base; unmatched bases: 2. The sample comes from a study of early T cells in non-severe SARS-CoV-2 infection. As for the study in general: RNA in bulk from unsorted whole blood was sequenced, and chains were unpaired. General observations from the study: VDJdb matching skewed toward anti-spike CD8 responses, missing private and CD4 specificities.

MiXCR, applied by TCRdb to the 5' RACE reads, yields one record per CDR3 protein. The table records around 57,000 distinct CDR3 sequences, 5% to 6.5% of them present only once. This TCR was sampled from an adult who was a healthcare worker with PCR-confirmed SARS-CoV-2 infection or an uninfected control (not recorded which). The source was whole blood, collected at baseline. The rearrangement links TRBV29-1 to TRBJ2-3; 7 positions match TRBD2. In DNA form, the CDR3 reads TGCAGCGTTGTTGGGAGGGGCACAGATACGCAGTATTTT. Its translation is CSVVGRGTDTQYF.